This T cell receptor (beta chain) is from a study of early T cells in non-severe SARS-CoV-2 infection. The wider study: Chains from this unsorted whole-blood bulk RNA could not be paired.

CDR1 and CDR2 from the germline V gene are SNHLY and FYNNEI. Trimming removed 6 bases at V and 3 bases at J, with 5 bases between. The CDR3 consists of 12 residues. This clonotype was seen a few times. TCRdb ran MiXCR on the 5' RACE reads and lists one entry per CDR3 protein. Of under 40,000 distinct CDR3 sequences in the sample, 5.9% were seen once. Sequenced material: whole blood. The sequence was obtained from an adult who was a healthcare worker with PCR-confirmed SARS-CoV-2 infection or an uninfected control (not recorded which). This chain connects TRBV2 to TRBJ2-2, with D possibly matching TRBD2 (5 bases). The CDR3 DNA follows: TGTGCCAGCAGCGGGGACACCGGGGAGCTGTTTTTT. Translating it yields CASSGDTGELFF. Using reference TRBV2 and TRBJ2-2 for the parts outside the CDR3, the full variable domain is EPEVTQTPSHQVTQMGQEVILRCVPISNHLYFYWYRQILGQKVEFLVSFYNNEISEKSEIFDDQFSVERPDGSNFTLKIRSTKLEDSAMYFCASSGDTGELFFGEGSRLTVL.